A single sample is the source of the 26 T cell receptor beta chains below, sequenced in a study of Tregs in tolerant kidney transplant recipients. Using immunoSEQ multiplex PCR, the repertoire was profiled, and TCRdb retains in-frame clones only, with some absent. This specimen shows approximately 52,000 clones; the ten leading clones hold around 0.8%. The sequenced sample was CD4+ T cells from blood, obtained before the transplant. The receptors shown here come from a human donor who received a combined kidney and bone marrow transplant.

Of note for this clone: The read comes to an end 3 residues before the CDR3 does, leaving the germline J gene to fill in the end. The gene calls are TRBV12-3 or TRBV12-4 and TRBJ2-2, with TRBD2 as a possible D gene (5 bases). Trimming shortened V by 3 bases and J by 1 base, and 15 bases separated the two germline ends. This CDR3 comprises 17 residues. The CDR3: CASSFQILVGNTGELFF. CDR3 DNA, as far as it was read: TGTGCCAGCAGTTTTCAAATACTAGTGGGGAACACCGGGGAG.

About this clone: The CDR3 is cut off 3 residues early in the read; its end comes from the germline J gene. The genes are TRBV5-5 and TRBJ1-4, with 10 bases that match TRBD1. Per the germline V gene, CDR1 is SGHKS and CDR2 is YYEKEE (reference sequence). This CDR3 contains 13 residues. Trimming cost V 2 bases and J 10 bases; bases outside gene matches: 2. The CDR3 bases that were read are TGTGCCAGCAGCTTTAGGACAGGGGGAAAA. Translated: CASSFRTGGK. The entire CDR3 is CASSFRTGGKLFF.

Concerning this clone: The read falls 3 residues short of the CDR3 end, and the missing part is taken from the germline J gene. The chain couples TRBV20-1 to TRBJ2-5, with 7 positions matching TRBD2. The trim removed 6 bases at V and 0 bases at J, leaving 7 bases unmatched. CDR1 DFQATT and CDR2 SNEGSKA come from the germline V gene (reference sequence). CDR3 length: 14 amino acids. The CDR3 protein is CSAASGPYQETQYF. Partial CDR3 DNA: TGCAGTGCCGCTAGCGGTCCGTACCAAGAGACC.

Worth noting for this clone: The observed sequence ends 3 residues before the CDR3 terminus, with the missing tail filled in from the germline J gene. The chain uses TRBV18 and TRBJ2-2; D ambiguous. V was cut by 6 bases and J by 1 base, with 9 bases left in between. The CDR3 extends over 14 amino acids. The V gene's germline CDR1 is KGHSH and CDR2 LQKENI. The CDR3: CASSNRQNTGELFF. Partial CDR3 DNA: TGTGCCAGCTCGAATAGACAGAACACCGGGGAG.

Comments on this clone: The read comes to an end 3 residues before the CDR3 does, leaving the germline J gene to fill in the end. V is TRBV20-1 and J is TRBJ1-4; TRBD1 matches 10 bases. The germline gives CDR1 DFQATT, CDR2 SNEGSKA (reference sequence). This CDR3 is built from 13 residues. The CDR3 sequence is CSATGTGAAELFF. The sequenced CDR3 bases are TGCAGTGCTACCGGGACAGGGGCGGCGGAA.

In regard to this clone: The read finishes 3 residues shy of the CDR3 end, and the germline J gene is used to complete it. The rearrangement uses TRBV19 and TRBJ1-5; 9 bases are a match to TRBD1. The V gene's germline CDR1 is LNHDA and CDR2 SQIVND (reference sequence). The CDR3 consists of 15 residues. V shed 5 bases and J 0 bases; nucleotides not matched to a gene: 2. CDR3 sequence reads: CASSHRGHSNQPQHF. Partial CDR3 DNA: TGTGCCAGTAGTCACAGGGGGCATAGCAATCAGCCC.

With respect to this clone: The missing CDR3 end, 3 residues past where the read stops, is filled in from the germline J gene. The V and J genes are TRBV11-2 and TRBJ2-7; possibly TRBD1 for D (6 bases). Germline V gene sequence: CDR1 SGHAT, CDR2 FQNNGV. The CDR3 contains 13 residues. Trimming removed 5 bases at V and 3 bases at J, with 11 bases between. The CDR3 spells CASSADRHYEQYF. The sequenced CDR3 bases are TGTGCCAGCAGCGCGGACAGACACTACGAG.

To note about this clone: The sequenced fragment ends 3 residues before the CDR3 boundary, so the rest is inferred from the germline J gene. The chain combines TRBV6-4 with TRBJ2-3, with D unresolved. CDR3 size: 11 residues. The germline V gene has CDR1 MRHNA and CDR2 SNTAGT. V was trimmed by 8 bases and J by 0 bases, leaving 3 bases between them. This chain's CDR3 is CASPSTDTQYF. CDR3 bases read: TGTGCCAGCCCTAGCACAGATACG.

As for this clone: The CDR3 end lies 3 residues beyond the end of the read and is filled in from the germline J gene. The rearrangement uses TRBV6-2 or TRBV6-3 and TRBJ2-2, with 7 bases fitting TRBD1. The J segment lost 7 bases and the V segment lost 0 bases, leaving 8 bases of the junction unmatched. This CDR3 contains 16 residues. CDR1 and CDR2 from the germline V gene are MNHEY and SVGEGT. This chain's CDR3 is CASSYSIDRAGGELFF. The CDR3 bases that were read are TGTGCCAGCAGTTACTCAATAGACAGGGCTGGCGGGGAG.

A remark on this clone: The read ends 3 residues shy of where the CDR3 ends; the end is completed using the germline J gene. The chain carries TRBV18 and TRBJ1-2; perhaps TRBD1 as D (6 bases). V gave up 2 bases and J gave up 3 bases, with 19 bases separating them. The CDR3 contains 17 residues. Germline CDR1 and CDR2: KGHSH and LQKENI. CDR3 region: CASSPLGGGPGDYGYTF. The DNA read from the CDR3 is TGTGCCAGCTCACCATTGGGCGGGGGACCAGGGGACTATGGC.

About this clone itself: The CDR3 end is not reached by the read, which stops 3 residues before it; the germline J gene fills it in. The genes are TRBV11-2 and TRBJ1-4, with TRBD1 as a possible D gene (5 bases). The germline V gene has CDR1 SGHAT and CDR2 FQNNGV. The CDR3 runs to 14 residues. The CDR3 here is CASSLDSPEGELFF. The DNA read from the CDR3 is TGTGCCAGCAGCTTAGACAGCCCGGAAGGGGAA.

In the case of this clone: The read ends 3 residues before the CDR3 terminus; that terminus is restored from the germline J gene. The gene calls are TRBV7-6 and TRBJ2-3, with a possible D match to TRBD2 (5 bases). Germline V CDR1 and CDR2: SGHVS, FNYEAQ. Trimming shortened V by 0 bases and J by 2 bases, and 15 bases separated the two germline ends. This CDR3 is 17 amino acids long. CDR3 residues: CASSLAGVSGTTDTQYF. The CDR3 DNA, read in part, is TGTGCCAGCAGCTTAGCCGGTGTGAGCGGAACCACAGATACG.

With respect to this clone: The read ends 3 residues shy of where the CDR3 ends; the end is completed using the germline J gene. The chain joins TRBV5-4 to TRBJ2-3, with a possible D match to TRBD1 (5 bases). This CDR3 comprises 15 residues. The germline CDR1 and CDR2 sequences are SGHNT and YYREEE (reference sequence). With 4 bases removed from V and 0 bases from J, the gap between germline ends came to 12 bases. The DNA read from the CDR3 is TGTGCCAGCAGCCGCCTGACAGATAGCACAGATACG. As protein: CASSRLTDSTDT. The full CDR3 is CASSRLTDSTDTQYF.

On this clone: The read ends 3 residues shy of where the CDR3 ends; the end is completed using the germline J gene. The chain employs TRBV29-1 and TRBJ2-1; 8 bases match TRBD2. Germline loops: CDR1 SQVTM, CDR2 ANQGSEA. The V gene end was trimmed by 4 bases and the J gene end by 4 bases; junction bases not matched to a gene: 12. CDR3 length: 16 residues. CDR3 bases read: TGCAGCGTTGCTCTACGGGCTAGCGGGCCGTACAATGAG. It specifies CSVALRASGPYNE. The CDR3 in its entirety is CSVALRASGPYNEQFF.

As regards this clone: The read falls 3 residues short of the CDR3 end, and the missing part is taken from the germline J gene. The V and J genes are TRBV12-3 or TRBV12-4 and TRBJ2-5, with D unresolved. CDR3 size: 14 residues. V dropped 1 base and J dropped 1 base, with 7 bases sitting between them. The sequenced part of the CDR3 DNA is TGTGCCAGCAGTTTAGGTGTCGGCCAAGAGACC. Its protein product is CASSLGVGQET. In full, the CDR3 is CASSLGVGQETQYF.

CDR3 protein: CASSLGQGIETQYF. The DNA read from the CDR3 is TGTGCCAGCAGCTTGGGTCAGGGGATAGAGACC. The chain joins TRBV7-9 to TRBJ2-5; D might be TRBD1 (6 bases). The read ends 3 residues shy of where the CDR3 ends; the end is completed using the germline J gene. Per germline, CDR1 SEHNR and CDR2 FQNEAQ (reference sequence). The CDR3 totals 14 residues. The ends were cut back, 3 bases at V and 4 bases at J, with 12 bases in the middle.

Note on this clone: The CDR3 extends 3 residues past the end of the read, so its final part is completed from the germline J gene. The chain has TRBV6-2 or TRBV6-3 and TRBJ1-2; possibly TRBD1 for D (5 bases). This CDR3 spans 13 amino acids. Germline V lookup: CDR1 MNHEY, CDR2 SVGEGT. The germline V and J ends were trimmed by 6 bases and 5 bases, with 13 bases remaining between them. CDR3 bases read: TGTGCCAGCAGCGAAACAGGAGAATATGGC. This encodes CASSETGEYG. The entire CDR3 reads CASSETGEYGYTF.

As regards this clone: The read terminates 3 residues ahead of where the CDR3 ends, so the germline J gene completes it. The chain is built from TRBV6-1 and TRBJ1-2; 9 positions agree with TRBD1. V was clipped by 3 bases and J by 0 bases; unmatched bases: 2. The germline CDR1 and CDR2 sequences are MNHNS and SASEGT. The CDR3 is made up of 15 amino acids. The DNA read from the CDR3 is TGTGCCAGCAGTGAGGGACAGGGTTCTAACTATGGC. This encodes CASSEGQGSNYG. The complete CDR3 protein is CASSEGQGSNYGYTF.

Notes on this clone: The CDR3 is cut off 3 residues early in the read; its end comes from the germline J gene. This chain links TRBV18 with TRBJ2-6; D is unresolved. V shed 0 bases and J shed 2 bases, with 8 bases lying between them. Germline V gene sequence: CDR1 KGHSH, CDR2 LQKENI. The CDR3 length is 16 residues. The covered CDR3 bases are TGTGCCAGCTCACCACCGCAGGCACCTGGGGCCAACGTC. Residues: CASSPPQAPGANV. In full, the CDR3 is CASSPPQAPGANVLTF. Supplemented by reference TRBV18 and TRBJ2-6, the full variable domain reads NAGVMQNPRHLVRRRGQEARLRCSPMKGHSHVYWYRQLPEEGLKFMVYLQKENIIDESGMPKERFSAEFPKEGPSILRIQQVVRGDSAAYFCASSPPQAPGANVLTFGAGSRLTVL.

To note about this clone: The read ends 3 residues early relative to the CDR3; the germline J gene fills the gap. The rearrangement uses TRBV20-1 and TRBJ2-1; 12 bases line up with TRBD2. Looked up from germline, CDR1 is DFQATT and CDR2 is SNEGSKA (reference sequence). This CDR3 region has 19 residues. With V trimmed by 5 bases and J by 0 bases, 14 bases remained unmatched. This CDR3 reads CSAAVEGLAGYHSYNEQFF. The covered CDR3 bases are TGCAGTGCTGCCGTTGAGGGACTAGCGGGTTACCACTCCTACAATGAG.

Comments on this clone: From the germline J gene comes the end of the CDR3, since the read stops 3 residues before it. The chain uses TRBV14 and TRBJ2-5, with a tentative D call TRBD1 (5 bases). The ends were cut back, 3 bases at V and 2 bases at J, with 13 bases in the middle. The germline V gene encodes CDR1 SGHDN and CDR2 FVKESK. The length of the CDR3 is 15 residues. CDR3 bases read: TGTGCCAGCAGCCAGGTCTTGGGGCGGCAAGAGACC. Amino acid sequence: CASSQVLGRQET. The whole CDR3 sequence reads CASSQVLGRQETQYF.

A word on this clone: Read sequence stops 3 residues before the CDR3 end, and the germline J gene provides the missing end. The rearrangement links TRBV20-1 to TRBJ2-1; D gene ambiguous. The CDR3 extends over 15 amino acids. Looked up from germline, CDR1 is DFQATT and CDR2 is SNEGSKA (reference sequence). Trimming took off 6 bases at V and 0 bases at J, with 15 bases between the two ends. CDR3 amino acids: CSALSTASSYNEQFF. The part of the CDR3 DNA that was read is TGCAGTGCCCTTTCGACTGCATCCTCCTACAATGAG.

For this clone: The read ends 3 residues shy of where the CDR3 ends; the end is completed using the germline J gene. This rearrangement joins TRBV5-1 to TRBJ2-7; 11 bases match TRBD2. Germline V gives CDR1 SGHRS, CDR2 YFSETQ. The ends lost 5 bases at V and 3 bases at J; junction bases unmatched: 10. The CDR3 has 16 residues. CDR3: CASSVSGRDGFYEQYF. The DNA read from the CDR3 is TGCGCCAGCAGTGTTAGCGGGAGGGATGGTTTCTACGAG.

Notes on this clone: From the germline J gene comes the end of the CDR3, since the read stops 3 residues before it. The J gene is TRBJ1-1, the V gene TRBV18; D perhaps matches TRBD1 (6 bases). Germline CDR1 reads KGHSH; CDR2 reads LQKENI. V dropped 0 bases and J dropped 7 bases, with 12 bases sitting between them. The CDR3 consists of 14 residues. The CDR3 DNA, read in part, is TGTGCCAGCTCACCACCGACTACAGGGAATGAA. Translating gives CASSPPTTGNE. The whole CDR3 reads CASSPPTTGNEAFF.

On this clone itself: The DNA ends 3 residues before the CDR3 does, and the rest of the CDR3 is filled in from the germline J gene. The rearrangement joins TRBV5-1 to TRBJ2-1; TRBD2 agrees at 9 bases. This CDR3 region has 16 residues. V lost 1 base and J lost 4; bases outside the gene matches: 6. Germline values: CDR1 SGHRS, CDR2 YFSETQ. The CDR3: CASSLTRLADYNEQFF. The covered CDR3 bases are TGCGCCAGCAGCTTGACGAGACTAGCGGATTACAATGAG.

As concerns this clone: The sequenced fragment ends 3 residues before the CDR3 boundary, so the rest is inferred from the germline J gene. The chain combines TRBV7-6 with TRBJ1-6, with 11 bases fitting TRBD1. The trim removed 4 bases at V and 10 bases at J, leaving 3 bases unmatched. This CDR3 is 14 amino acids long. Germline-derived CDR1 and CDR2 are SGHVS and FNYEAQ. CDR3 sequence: CASSSGTGGSPLHF. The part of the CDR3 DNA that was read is TGTGCCAGCAGCTCAGGGACAGGGGGGTCACCC.